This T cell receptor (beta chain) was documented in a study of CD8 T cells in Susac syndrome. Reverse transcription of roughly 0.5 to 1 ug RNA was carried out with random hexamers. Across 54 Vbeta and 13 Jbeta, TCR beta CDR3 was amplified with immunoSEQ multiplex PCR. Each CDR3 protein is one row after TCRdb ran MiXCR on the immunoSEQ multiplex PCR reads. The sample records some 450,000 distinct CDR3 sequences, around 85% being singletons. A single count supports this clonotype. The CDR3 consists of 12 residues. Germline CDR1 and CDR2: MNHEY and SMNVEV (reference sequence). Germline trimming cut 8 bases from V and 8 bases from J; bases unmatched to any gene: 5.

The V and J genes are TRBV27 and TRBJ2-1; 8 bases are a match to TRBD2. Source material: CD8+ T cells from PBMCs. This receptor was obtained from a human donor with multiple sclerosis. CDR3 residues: CASARGRYEQFF. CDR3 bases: TGTGCCAGCGCCCGCGGGAGGTATGAGCAGTTCTTC.